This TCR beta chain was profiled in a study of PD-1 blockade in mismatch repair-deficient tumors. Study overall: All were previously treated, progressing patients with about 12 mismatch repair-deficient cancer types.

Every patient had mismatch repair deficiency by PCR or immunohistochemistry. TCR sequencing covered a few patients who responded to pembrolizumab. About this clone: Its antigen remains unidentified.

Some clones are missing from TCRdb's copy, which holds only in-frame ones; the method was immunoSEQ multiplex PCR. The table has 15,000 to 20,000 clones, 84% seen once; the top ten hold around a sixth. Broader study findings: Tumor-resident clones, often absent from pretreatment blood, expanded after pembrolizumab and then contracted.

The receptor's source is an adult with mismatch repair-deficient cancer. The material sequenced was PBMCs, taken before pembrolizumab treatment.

The CDR3 nucleotides read TGTGCCAGCAGTGAACACCATGATGAAAAACTGTTTTTT. Its protein is CASSEHHDEKLFF. This chain uses TRBV6-1 with TRBJ1-4, with D uncertain. CDR1 and CDR2 (germline): MNHNS, SASEGT. The CDR3 consists of 13 residues. Trimming left V 2 bases short and J 6 bases short, with 7 bases between.